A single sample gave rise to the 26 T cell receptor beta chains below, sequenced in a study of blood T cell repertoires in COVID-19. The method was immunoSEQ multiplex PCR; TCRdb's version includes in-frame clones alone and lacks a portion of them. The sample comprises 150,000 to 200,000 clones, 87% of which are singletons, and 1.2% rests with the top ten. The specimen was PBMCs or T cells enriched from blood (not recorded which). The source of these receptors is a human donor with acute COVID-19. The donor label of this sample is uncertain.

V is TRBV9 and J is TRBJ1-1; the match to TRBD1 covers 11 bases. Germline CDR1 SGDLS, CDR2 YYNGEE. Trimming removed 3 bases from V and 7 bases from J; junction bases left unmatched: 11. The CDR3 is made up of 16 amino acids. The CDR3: CASSDPRGQGASEAFF. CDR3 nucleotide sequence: TGTGCCAGCAGCGACCCTAGAGGACAGGGGGCCAGTGAAGCTTTCTTT. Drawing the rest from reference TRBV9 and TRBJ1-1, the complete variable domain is DSGVTQTPKHLITATGQRVTLRCSPRSGDLSVYWYQQSLDQGLQFLIQYYNGEERAKGNILERFSAQQFPDLHSELNLSSLELGDSALYFCASSDPRGQGASEAFFGQGTRLTVV.

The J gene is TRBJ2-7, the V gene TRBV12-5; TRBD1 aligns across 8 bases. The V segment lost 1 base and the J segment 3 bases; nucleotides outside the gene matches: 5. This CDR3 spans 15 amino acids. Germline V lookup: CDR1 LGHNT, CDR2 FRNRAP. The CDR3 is CASGLARQGSYEQYF. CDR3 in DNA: TGTGCTAGTGGTTTGGCCCGACAGGGGAGCTACGAGCAGTACTTC. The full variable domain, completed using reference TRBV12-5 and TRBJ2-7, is DARVTQTPRHKVTEMGQEVTMRCQPILGHNTVFWYRQTMMQGLELLAYFRNRAPLDDSGMPKDRFSAEMPDATLATLKIQPSEPRDSAVYFCASGLARQGSYEQYFGPGTRLTVT.

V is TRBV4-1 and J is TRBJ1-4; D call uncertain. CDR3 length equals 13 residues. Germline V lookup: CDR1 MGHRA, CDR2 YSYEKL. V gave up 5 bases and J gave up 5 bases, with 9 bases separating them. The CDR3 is CASSVQWNEKLFF. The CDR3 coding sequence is TGCGCCAGCAGCGTACAGTGGAATGAAAAACTGTTTTTT.

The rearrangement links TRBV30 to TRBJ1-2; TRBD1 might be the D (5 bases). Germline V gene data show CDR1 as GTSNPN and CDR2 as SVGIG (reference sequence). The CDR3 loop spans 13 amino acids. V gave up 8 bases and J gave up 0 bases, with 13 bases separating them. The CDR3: CARAAGANYGYTF. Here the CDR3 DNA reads TGTGCCCGGGCAGCGGGGGCTAACTATGGCTACACCTTC. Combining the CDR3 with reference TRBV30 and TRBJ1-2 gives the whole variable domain SQTIHQWPATLVQPVGSPLSLECTVEGTSNPNLYWYRQAAGRGLQLLFYSVGIGQISSEVPQNLSASRPQDRQFILSSKKLLLSDSGFYLCARAAGANYGYTFGSGTRLTVV.

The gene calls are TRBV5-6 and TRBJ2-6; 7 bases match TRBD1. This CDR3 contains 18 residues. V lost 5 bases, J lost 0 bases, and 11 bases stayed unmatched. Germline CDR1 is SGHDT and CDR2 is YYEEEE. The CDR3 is CASSLKGQPLSGANVLTF. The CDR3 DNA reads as TGTGCCAGCAGTCTTAAGGGACAGCCGCTCTCTGGGGCCAACGTCCTGACTTTC.

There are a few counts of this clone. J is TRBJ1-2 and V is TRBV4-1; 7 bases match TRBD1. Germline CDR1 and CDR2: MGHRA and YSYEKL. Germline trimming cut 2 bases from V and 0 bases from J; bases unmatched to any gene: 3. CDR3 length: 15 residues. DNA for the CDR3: TGCGCCAGCAGCCAACCGGGACAGTCTAACTATGGCTACACCTTC. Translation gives CASSQPGQSNYGYTF.

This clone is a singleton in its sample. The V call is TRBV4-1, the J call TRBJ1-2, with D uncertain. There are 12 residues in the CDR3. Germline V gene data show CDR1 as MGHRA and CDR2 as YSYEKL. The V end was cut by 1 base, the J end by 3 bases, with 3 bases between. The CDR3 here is CASSQADYGYTF. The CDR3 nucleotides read TGCGCCAGCAGCCAAGCCGACTATGGCTACACCTTC.

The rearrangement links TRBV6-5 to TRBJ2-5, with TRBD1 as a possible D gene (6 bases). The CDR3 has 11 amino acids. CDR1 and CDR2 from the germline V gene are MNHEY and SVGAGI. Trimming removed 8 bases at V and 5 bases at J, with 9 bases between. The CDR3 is CASLGGETQYF. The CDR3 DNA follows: TGTGCCAGCTTAGGGGGTGAGACCCAGTACTTC.

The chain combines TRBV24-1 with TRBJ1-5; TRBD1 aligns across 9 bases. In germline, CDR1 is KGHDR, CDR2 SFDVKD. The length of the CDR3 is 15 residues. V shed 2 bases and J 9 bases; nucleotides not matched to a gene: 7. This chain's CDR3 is CATSDSRQGERPQHF. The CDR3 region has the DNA TGTGCCACCAGTGATTCCAGACAGGGGGAACGGCCCCAGCATTTT.

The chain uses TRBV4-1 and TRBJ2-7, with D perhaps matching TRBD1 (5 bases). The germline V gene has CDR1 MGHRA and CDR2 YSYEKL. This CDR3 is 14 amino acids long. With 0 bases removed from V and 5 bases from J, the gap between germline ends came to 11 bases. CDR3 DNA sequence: TGCGCCAGCAGCCAAGATATAACAGGCGACGAGCAGTACTTC. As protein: CASSQDITGDEQYF.

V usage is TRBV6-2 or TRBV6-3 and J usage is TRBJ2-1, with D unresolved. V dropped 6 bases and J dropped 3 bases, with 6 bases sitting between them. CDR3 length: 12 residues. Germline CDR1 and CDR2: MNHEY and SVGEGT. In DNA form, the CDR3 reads TGTGCCAGCAGCGTAGTCTACAATGAGCAGTTCTTC. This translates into CASSVVYNEQFF.

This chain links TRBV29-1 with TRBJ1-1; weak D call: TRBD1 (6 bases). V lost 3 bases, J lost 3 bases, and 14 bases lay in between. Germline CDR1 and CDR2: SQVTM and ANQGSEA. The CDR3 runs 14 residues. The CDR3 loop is CSVDTGGADTEAFF. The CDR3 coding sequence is TGCAGCGTTGATACGGGGGGCGCGGACACTGAAGCTTTCTTT. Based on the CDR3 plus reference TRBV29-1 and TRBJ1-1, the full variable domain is SAVISQKPSRDICQRGTSLTIQCQVDSQVTMMFWYRQQPGQSLTLIATANQGSEATYESGFVIDKFPISRPNLTFSTLTVSNMSPEDSSIYLCSVDTGGADTEAFFGQGTRLTVV.

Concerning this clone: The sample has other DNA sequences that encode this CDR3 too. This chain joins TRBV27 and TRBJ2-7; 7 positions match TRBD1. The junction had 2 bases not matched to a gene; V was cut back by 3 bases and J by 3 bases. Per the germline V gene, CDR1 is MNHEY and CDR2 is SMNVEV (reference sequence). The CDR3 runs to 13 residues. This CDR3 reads CASSLGQSYEQYF. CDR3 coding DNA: TGTGCCAGCAGTTTGGGACAGAGCTACGAGCAGTACTTC.

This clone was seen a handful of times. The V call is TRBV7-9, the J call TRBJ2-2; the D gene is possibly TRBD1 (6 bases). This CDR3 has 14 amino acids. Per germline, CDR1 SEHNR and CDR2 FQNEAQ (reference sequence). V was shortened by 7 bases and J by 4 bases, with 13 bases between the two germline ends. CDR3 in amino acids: CASTPRGGTGELFF. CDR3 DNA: TGTGCCAGCACCCCTCGAGGGGGCACCGGGGAGCTGTTTTTT. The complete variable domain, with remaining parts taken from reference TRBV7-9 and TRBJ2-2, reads DTGVSQNPRHKITKRGQNVTFRCDPISEHNRLYWYRQTLGQGPEFLTYFQNEAQLEKSRLLSDRFSAERPKGSFSTLEIQRTEQGDSAMYLCASTPRGGTGELFFGEGSRLTVL.

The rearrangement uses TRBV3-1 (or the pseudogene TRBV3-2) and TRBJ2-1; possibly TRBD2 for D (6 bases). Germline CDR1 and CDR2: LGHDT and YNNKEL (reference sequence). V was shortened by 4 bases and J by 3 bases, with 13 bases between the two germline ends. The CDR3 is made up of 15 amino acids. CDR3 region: CASSPSRDLYNEQFF. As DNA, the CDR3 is TGTGCCAGCAGCCCCTCGCGGGACCTCTACAATGAGCAGTTCTTC.

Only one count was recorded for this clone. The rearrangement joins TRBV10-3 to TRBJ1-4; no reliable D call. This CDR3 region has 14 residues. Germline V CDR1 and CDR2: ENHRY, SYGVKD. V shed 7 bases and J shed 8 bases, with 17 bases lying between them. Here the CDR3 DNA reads TGTGCCATCAAGGCGGCCAGAGAGGGCGAAAAACTGTTTTTT. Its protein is CAIKAAREGEKLFF.

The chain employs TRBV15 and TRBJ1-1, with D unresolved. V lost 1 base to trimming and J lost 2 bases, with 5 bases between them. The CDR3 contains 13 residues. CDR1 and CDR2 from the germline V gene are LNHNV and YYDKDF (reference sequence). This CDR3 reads CATSRGPNTEAFF. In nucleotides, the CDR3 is TGTGCCACCAGCAGAGGGCCAAACACTGAAGCTTTCTTT.

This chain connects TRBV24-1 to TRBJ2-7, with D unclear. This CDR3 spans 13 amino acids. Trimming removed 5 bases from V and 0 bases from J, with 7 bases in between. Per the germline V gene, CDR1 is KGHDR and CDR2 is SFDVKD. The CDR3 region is CATSVGHSYEQYF. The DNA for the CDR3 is TGTGCCACCAGTGTTGGCCACTCCTACGAGCAGTACTTC.

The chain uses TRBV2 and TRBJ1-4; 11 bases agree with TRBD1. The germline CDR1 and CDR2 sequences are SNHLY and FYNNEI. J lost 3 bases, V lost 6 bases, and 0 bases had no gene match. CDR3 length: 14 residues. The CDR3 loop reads CASRGQGANEKLFF. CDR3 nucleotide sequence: TGTGCCAGCAGGGGACAGGGGGCTAATGAAAAACTGTTTTTT.

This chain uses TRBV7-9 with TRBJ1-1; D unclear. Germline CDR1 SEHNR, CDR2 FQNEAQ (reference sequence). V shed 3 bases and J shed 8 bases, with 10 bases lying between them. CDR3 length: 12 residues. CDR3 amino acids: CASSFPTREAFF. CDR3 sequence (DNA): TGTGCCAGCAGCTTCCCGACAAGAGAAGCTTTCTTT.

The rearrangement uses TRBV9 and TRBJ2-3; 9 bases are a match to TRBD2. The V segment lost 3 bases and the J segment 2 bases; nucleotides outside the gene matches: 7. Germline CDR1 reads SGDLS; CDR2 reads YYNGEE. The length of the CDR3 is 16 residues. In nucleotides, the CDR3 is TGTGCCAGCAGCGCCCACCTAGCGGGGATCACAGATACGCAGTATTTT. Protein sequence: CASSAHLAGITDTQYF.

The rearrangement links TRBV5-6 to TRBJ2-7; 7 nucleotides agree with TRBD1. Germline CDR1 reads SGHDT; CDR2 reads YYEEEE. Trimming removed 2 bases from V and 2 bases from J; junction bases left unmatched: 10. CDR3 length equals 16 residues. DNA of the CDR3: TGTGCCAGCAGCTTTGCCTCCGGGCAGGGGGCCTACGAGCAGTACTTC. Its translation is CASSFASGQGAYEQYF. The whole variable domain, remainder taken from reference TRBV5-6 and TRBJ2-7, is DAGVTQSPTHLIKTRGQQVTLRCSPKSGHDTVSWYQQALGQGPQFIFQYYEEEERQRGNFPDRFSGHQFPNYSSELNVNALLLGDSALYLCASSFASGQGAYEQYFGPGTRLTVT.

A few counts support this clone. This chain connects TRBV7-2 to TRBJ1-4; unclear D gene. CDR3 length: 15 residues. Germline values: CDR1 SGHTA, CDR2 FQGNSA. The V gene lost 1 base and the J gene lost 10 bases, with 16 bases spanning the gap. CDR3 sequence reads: CASSLETAVSGKLFF. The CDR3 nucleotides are TGTGCCAGCAGCTTAGAAACTGCGGTTTCGGGAAAACTGTTTTTT.

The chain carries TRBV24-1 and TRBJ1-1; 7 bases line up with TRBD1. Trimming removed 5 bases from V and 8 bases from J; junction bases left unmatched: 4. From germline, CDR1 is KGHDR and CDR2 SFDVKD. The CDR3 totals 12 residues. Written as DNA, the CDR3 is TGTGCCACCAGTGGAAGGGGGCAGGAAGCTTTCTTT. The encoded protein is CATSGRGQEAFF.

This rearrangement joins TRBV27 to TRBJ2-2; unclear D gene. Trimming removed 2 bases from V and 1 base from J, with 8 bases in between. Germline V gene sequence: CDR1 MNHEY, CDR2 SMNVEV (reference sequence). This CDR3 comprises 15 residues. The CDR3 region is CASSLLAVNTGELFF. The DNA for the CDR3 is TGTGCCAGCAGTTTACTGGCCGTGAACACCGGGGAGCTGTTTTTT.

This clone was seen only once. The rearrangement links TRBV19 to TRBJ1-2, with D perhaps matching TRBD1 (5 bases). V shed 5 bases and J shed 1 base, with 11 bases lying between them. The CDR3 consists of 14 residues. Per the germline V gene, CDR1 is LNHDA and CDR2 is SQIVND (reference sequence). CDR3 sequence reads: CASSLDSHNYGYTF. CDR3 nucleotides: TGTGCCAGTAGTCTCGACAGCCATAACTATGGCTACACCTTC. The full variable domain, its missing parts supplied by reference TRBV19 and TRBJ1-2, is DGGITQSPKYLFRKEGQNVTLSCEQNLNHDAMYWYRQDPGQGLRLIYYSQIVNDFQKGDIAEGYSVSREKKESFPLTVTSAQKNPTAFYLCASSLDSHNYGYTFGSGTRLTVV.